This TCR beta chain was documented in a study of OX40 agonist ivuxolimab in advanced cancers. Data came from immunoSEQ multiplex PCR; TCRdb stores just in-frame clones and leaves some out. The data show about 14,000 clones, over 75% seen once. The CDR3 length is 13 residues. In germline, CDR1 is SQVTM, CDR2 ANQGSEA. V lost 3 bases and J 2 bases, leaving 10 bases between the germline ends. The sample holds one count of this clone. The chain recombines TRBV29-1 with TRBJ1-2, with a weak D call TRBD1 (6 bases). The sample here was CD4+ or CD8+ T cells sorted from blood, taken in a trial of the OX40 agonist ivuxolimab. This TCR derives from an adult with an advanced solid tumor such as melanoma, head and neck, liver or kidney cancer. DNA for the CDR3: TGCAGCGTTGAGGGGGCCCCCAACTATGGCTACACCTTC. This sequence encodes CSVEGAPNYGYTF.